The clone carrying this T cell receptor beta chain was found a few times. Antigen: not known. This specimen belongs to a study of post-analysis software for immune sequencing data. Unique molecular identifiers had been added to the TCR beta cDNA libraries. The T cell input of roughly 0.9 to 11 million gave roughly 500,000 cDNA molecules. TCRdb analysed the PCR reads with MiXCR anew, one entry per CDR3 protein. The table has roughly 580,000 distinct CDR3 sequences, roughly 40% seen once. Trimming removed 6 bases from V and 4 bases from J, with 6 bases in between. Per germline, CDR1 SEHNR and CDR2 FQNEAQ (reference sequence). The CDR3 spans 11 residues. General observations from the study: A few TRBV segments were significantly more frequent in patients than in controls. TRBV5-6, TRBV5-1 and TRBV20-1 were among these segments. Comparison with controls showed significantly lower normalized Chao1 diversity in multiple sclerosis patients.

Specimen: blood. The rearrangement uses TRBV7-9 and TRBJ1-2, with no clear D. This clonotype was sampled from a girl under 18 with multiple sclerosis. CDR3 nucleotide sequence: TGTGCCAGCAGTTCAATCTATGGCTACACCTTC. Its translation: CASSSIYGYTF.